This T cell receptor (beta chain) comes out of a study of CD8 T cells in ankylosing spondylitis. Study-wide results and caveats: Characteristic of ankylosing spondylitis blood, it appeared, was a TCR beta motif comprising 7 to 9 highly homologous variants. Disease-linked clones displayed a CD8+ phenotype and appeared relatively rarely in peripheral blood. Reports say disease-linked clones showed up significantly more in matched ankylosing spondylitis synovial fluid.

There are a few counts of this clonotype. The antigen remains undetermined. V was cut by 0 bases and J by 5 bases, with 4 bases left in between. CDR1 and CDR2 from the germline V gene are SGDLS and YYNGEE. The CDR3 runs to 12 residues. Making the TCR beta libraries involved quantitative 5'-RACE with molecular barcodes. Each CDR3 protein is one row after TCRdb ran MiXCR on the 5' RACE reads. The table records roughly 240,000 distinct CDR3 sequences, 7% to 10% of them present only once. The chain uses TRBV9 and TRBJ2-3; D uncertain. This receptor was identified in a female donor with ankylosing spondylitis or in good health (not recorded which). The sequencing sample was made of blood, either unsorted or a sorted T cell fraction (not recorded which). CDR3 loop: CASSVGIDTQYF. CDR3 DNA sequence: TGTGCCAGCAGCGTAGGAATAGATACGCAGTATTTT.